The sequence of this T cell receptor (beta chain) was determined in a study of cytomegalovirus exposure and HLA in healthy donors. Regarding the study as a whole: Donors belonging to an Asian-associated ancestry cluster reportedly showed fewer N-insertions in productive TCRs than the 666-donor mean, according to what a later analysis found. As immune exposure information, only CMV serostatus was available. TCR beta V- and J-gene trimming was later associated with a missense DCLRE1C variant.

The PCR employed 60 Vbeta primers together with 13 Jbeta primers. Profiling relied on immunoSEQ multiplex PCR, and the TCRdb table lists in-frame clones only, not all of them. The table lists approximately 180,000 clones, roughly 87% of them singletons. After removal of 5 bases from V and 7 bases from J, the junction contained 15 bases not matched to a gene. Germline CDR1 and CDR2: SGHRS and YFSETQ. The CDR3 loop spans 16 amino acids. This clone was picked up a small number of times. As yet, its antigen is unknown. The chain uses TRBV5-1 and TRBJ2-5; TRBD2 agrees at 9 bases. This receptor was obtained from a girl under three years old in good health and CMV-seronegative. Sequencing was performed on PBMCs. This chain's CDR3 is CASRKDSGGMSGTQYF. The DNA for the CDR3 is TGCGCCAGCAGAAAAGACAGCGGGGGGATGAGTGGGACCCAGTACTTC. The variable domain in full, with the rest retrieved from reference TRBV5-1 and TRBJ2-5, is KAGVTQTPRYLIKTRGQQVTLSCSPISGHRSVSWYQQTPGQGLQFLFEYFSETQRNKGNFPGRFSGRQFSNSRSEMNVSTLELGDSALYLCASRKDSGGMSGTQYFGPGTRLLVL.